This T cell receptor (beta chain) was recorded in a study of beta chain features in type 1 diabetes. What was sequenced were expressed TCRB transcripts, since all of the isolated RNA had been reverse transcribed. The repertoire was sequenced with immunoSEQ multiplex PCR; TCRdb's copy has only in-frame clones and lacks some. The sample has roughly 340,000 clones, about 14% seen once. V was cut by 0 bases and J by 4 bases, with 4 bases left in between. The germline V gene has CDR1 SEHNR and CDR2 FQNEAQ (reference sequence). The CDR3 has 13 amino acids. This clone was seen more than once but under ten times. Its antigen is as yet unknown. Overall study findings and caveats: All four CD4+ subsets from Type 1 diabetes patients carried moderately but significantly shorter TCRB CDR3s.

The chain is built from TRBV7-9 and TRBJ2-1; D is ambiguous. Material: naive CD4+ T cells from blood. This TCR came from a woman in her late teens or twenties with type 1 diabetes. This CDR3 is CASSLATYNEQFF. The CDR3 coding sequence is TGTGCCAGCAGCTTAGCCACTTACAATGAGCAGTTCTTC.